This TCR beta chain appears in the sequencing data of a study of T cells in localized non-small cell lung cancer (dated by TCRdb to the early 2020s). With regard to the full study: Comparing tumors with uninvolved tumor-adjacent lungs, the study looked at the T cell repertoires of hundreds of patients with early-stage NSCLC. All 240 or so NSCLC patients in the cohort were treatment-naive and had localized lung tumors that were resected. Of the NSCLC patients, fewer than 150 were male and roughly 100 were female, and the mean age was approximately 69 years. General findings and caveats noted by the study authors: Longer overall survival was associated with higher blood T cell density, whereas shorter survival was associated with higher adjacent-lung clonality. Of the top 100 tumor clones, a median of 57 were detected in paired uninvolved adjacent lung; some 28 were also among that lung's top 100. Multi-region tumor sequencing was not performed, so intratumor heterogeneity could not be excluded. Because the study design was exploratory, TCR variables were selected using unadjusted p-values without false-discovery rate correction. The highest T cell clonality was observed in uninvolved tumor-adjacent lung, where clonality exceeded that of tumor, suggesting that antigenic responses were more focused in uninvolved tumor-adjacent lung.

About this clone itself: The target of this receptor is not known. No clone much larger than this one lies a single base away; base qualities are absent.

CDR1 and CDR2 are read off the germline V gene (reference sequence) as MNHNY and SVGAGI. From cysteine to phenylalanine, the CDR3 is 14 amino acids long. Only CDR3 DNA is held: 42 bases, read in frame from base 1. Trimming takes 7 bases from V and 9 bases from J, and the germline ends sit 19 bases apart. The immunoSEQ Assay was used to sequence TCR beta CDR3 regions from DNA. Concerning the study's data processing: T cell density was computed as TCR beta template counts normalized to usable DNA estimated by amplifying housekeeping genes. Richness was estimated with the preseqR package, extrapolating to 400,000 templates for PBMC samples and 120,000 templates for tissue samples. Clonality was defined by subtracting Pielou's evenness from one. Tissue-enriched TCRs were identified by differential abundance testing using productive amino-acid clonotypes, minimum total count 5 and alpha 0.1. The Jaccard Index and the Morisita Overlap Index were used to measure how much the repertoires overlapped between compartments. TCR beta CDR3s were clustered by GLIPH together with public tetramer-defined viral CDR3s, and at least three viral sequences plus V-gene enrichment were required for viral motifs. Here the immuneACCESS table is served through TCRdb, limited to in-frame sequences with V and J called. Missing clones are a known gap in these copies; in checked studies unresolved V genes cover under half, and the rest lacks a known reason. V and J calls plus clone size are reproduced from that table; the DNA served to infer D and trimming. The sample table contains under 150,000 clones; only one count was recorded for roughly nine tenths of them. The ten top clones hold 1.5% to 2% of the sample.

At diagnosis, peripheral blood, uninvolved tumor-adjacent lung and tumor were collected and stored as a combination of fresh-frozen and FFPE material. Blood samples were analyzed as peripheral blood mononuclear cells for TCR repertoire profiling. Material: peripheral blood, obtained before any cancer treatment. The rearranged chain carries TRBV6-6 and TRBJ2-1, with the D segment identity uncertain. The receptor's source is a female donor older than 55 with stage I lung adenocarcinoma. The CDR3 protein is CASTAPTAAPEQFF. The DNA sequence follows: TGTGCCAGCACCGCCCCAACCGCCGCCCCTGAGCAGTTCTTC.